Each of the 12 T cell receptor beta chains below was sequenced from the same sample in a study of T cell changes during pregnancy in multiple sclerosis. Assay: immunoSEQ multiplex PCR; the TCRdb copy retains only in-frame clones and omits some. The data contain 35,000 to 45,000 clones, about 92% of them singletons. This specimen was CD8+ T cells from peripheral blood mononuclear cells, taken in the first trimester of pregnancy. The origin of the receptors is a female donor with multiple sclerosis, enrolled in a pregnancy study.

The chain employs TRBV5-1 and TRBJ2-1, with D possibly TRBD2 on 5 matching bases. This CDR3 region has 15 residues. Germline V gene data show CDR1 as SGHRS and CDR2 as YFSETQ. The germline V and J ends were trimmed by 0 bases and 3 bases, with 10 bases remaining between them. The CDR3 DNA sequence: TGCGCCAGCAGCTTGGGGGAAAGCGGCTACAATGAGCAGTTCTTC. Amino acid sequence: CASSLGESGYNEQFF. Supplemented by reference TRBV5-1 and TRBJ2-1, the full variable domain reads KAGVTQTPRYLIKTRGQQVTLSCSPISGHRSVSWYQQTPGQGLQFLFEYFSETQRNKGNFPGRFSGRQFSNSRSEMNVSTLELGDSALYLCASSLGESGYNEQFFGPGTRLTVL.

This CDR3 reads CASSLVYQETQYF. As DNA, the CDR3 is TGCGCCAGCAGCTTGGTATACCAAGAGACCCAGTACTTC. The chain links TRBV5-1 to TRBJ2-5; D uncertain. The CDR3 has 13 residues. Trimming shortened V by 0 bases and J by 0 bases, and 3 bases separated the two germline ends. The germline CDR1 and CDR2 sequences are SGHRS and YFSETQ.

The rearrangement links TRBV27 to TRBJ2-2, with D maybe TRBD1 (5 bases). Germline CDR1 is MNHEY and CDR2 is SMNVEV (reference sequence). Trimming left V 0 bases short and J 9 bases short, with 8 bases between. The CDR3 consists of 13 residues. Here the CDR3 DNA reads TGTGCCAGCAGTTTATCAAGGACATGGGAGCTGTTTTTT. Amino acids: CASSLSRTWELFF.

This sequence joins TRBV6-1 and TRBJ2-4; weak D call: TRBD2 (6 bases). Germline V gives CDR1 MNHNS, CDR2 SASEGT. Deletions cut 4 bases from V and 0 bases from J, with 19 bases between. The CDR3 runs 18 residues. As DNA, the CDR3 is TGTGCCAGCAGTGCGGGGGTGGGGGAGGAGCTAGCCAAAAACATTCAGTACTTC. The encoded protein is CASSAGVGEELAKNIQYF.

The genes are TRBV5-1 and TRBJ2-7; TRBD1 agrees at 7 bases. The CDR3 is 14 amino acids. The germline V gene encodes CDR1 SGHRS and CDR2 YFSETQ. V trimming: 3 bases; J trimming: 0 bases; junction bases outside the gene matches: 3. CDR3 residues: CASSSGQNSYEQYF. The CDR3 DNA follows: TGCGCCAGCAGCTCGGGACAGAACTCCTACGAGCAGTACTTC.

The genes are TRBV5-6 and TRBJ1-3; unclear D gene. The ends were cut back, 2 bases at V and 0 bases at J, with 6 bases in the middle. In germline, CDR1 is SGHDT, CDR2 YYEEEE. The CDR3 loop spans 14 amino acids. CDR3 sequence reads: CASSFSVSGNTIYF. The DNA of the CDR3 is TGTGCCAGCAGCTTCTCGGTCTCTGGAAACACCATATATTTT. Full variable domain (rest looked up from reference TRBV5-6 and TRBJ1-3): DAGVTQSPTHLIKTRGQQVTLRCSPKSGHDTVSWYQQALGQGPQFIFQYYEEEERQRGNFPDRFSGHQFPNYSSELNVNALLLGDSALYLCASSFSVSGNTIYFGEGSWLTVV.

The chain recombines TRBV6-1 with TRBJ2-7, with D perhaps TRBD2 (7 bases). Deletions cut 7 bases from V and 3 bases from J, with 16 bases between. CDR1 is MNHNS, CDR2 SASEGT, per germline. This CDR3 is 14 amino acids long. CDR3 amino acids: CASTEGGGHYEQYF. CDR3 DNA: TGTGCCAGCACTGAGGGGGGGGGCCACTACGAGCAGTACTTC.

V usage is TRBV11-2 and J usage is TRBJ2-7; D might be TRBD2 (6 bases). Between the trimmed V and J ends, which lost 5 bases and 0 bases, there was a span of 17 bases. The CDR3 has 16 residues. Germline V gene sequence: CDR1 SGHAT, CDR2 FQNNGV. CDR3 residues: CASSDGRGSSSYEQYF. The CDR3 DNA sequence: TGTGCCAGCAGCGACGGGCGGGGCAGTAGCTCCTACGAGCAGTACTTC.

The chain links TRBV7-8 to TRBJ2-7; D unresolved. V was cut by 0 bases and J by 2 bases, with 8 bases left in between. The germline gives CDR1 SGHVS, CDR2 FQNEAQ. The CDR3 length is 14 residues. The CDR3 DNA follows: TGTGCCAGCAGCTTAGCATCACAAACCTACGAGCAGTACTTC. It yields the protein CASSLASQTYEQYF. Combining the CDR3 with reference TRBV7-8 and TRBJ2-7 gives the whole variable domain GAGVSQSPRYKVAKRGQDVALRCDPISGHVSLFWYQQALGQGPEFLTYFQNEAQLDKSGLPSDRFFAERPEGSVSTLKIQRTQQEDSAVYLCASSLASQTYEQYFGPGTRLTVT.

The CDR3: CASSEPDRLPTGELFF. CDR3 nucleotide sequence: TGTGCCAGCAGTGAACCGGACAGACTACCCACCGGGGAGCTGTTTTTT. The J gene is TRBJ2-2, the V gene TRBV6-1; D is perhaps TRBD1 (6 bases). V lost 2 bases and J 4 bases, leaving 14 bases between the germline ends. This CDR3 region has 16 residues. Germline CDR1 is MNHNS and CDR2 is SASEGT.

The gene calls are TRBV6-6 and TRBJ1-1; D is perhaps TRBD1 (5 bases). The V and J ends lost 5 bases and 1 base respectively, with 11 bases between them. The germline V gene has CDR1 MNHNY and CDR2 SVGAGI (reference sequence). The CDR3 extends over 14 amino acids. CDR3 region: CASSRADRNTEAFF. The CDR3 DNA reads TGTGCCAGCAGTCGGGCAGACAGGAACACTGAAGCTTTCTTT.

This chain joins TRBV6-5 and TRBJ1-1, with TRBD1 as a possible D gene (6 bases). V lost 6 bases to trimming and J lost 4 bases, with 12 bases between them. This CDR3 is 13 amino acids long. CDR1 and CDR2 from the germline V gene are MNHEY and SVGAGI. CDR3 protein: CASSSGVGTEAFF. The CDR3 nucleotides read TGTGCCAGCAGCTCAGGGGTGGGCACTGAAGCTTTCTTT.